This T cell receptor (beta chain) was profiled in a study of neurological immune-mediated disorders. Using its own MiXCR run on the 5' RACE reads, TCRdb lists one record per CDR3 protein. The sample shows tens of thousands of distinct CDR3 sequences, approximately 10% of them seen only once. The V end was cut by 3 bases, the J end by 4 bases, with 6 bases between. The CDR3 has 12 amino acids. The sample holds many counts of this clonotype. The sequence derives from a man aged 40-50 years in good health. The chain carries TRBV12-3 or TRBV12-4 and TRBJ2-5, with no clear D. Sample: PBMCs. CDR3 in amino acids: CASSFTGETQYF. In nucleotides, the CDR3 is TGTGCCAGCAGTTTTACGGGAGAGACCCAGTACTTC.